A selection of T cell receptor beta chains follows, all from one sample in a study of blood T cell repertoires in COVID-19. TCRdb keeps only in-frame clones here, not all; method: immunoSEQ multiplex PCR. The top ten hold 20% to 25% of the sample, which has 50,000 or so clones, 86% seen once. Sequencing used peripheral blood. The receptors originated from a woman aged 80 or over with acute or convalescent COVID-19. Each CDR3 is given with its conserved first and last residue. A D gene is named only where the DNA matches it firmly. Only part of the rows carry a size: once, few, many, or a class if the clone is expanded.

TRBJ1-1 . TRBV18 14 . CASSRGTQNTEAFF TGTGCCAGCTCCCGTGGGACACAGAACACTGAAGCTTTCTTT
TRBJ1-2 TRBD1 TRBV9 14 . CASSVGQLLYGYTF TGTGCCAGCAGCGTGGGACAGTTACTCTATGGCTACACCTTC
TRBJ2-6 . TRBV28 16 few CASSPVRDSGANVLTF TGTGCCAGCAGCCCTGTCCGGGACTCTGGGGCCAACGTCCTGACTTTC
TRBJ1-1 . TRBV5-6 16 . CASSLLAADMNTEAFF TGTGCCAGCAGCTTACTGGCCGCAGACATGAACACTGAAGCTTTCTTT
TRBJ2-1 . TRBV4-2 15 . CASSREGQGDNEQFF TGTGCCAGCAGCCGAGAGGGACAAGGGGACAATGAGCAGTTCTTC
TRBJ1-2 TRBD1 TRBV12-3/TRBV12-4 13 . CASSVRGLYGYTF TGTGCCAGCAGTGTCAGGGGGCTCTATGGCTACACCTTC
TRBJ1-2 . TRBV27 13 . CANSMGLDYGYTF TGTGCCAACAGCATGGGACTGGATTATGGCTACACCTTC
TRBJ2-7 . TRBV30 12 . CAWSVLGNEQYF TGTGCCTGGAGTGTACTAGGGAACGAGCAGTACTTC
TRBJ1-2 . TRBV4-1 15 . CASSQELTTNYGYTF TGCGCCAGCAGCCAAGAATTGACTACTAACTATGGCTACACCTTC
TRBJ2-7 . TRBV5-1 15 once CASSFNRLATEEQYF TGCGCCAGCAGCTTTAACAGGCTAGCGACGGAAGAGCAGTACTTC
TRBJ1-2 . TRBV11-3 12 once CASSRGEDGYTF TGTGCCAGCAGCCGGGGGGAAGATGGCTACACCTTC
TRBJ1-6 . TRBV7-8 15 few CASSMSGGAGSPLHF TGTGCCAGCTCTATGAGTGGGGGCGCAGGGTCACCCCTCCACTTT
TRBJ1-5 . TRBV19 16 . CASSNPRQARRQPQHF TGTGCCAGTAGTAACCCGAGACAGGCGAGGAGGCAGCCCCAGCATTTT
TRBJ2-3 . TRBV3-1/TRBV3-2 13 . CASSHLRSDTQYF TGTGCCAGCAGCCATCTTCGGTCAGATACGCAGTATTTT
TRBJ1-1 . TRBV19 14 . CASSIRVPNTEAFF TGTGCCAGTAGTATTCGGGTCCCGAACACTGAAGCTTTCTTT
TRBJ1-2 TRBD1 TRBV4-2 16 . CASSQGGQGLNYGYTF TGTGCCAGCAGCCAAGGGGGACAGGGGCTTAACTATGGCTACACCTTC
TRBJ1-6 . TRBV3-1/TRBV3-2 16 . CASSQESGRGNSPLHF TGTGCCAGCAGCCAAGAGTCGGGCAGGGGCAATTCACCCCTCCACTTT
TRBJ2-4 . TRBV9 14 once CASSDGGIQNIQYF TGTGCCAGCAGCGATGGCGGGATCCAAAACATTCAGTACTTC
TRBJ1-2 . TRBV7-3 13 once CASSAQGKDGYTF TGTGCCAGCAGCGCTCAGGGGAAGGATGGCTACACCTTC
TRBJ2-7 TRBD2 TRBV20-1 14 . CSASGRGDTGEQYF TGCAGTGCTAGTGGACGGGGGGATACGGGGGAGCAGTACTTC
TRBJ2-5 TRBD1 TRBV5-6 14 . CASRKGTVQETQYF TGTGCCAGCAGAAAAGGGACAGTTCAAGAGACCCAGTACTTC
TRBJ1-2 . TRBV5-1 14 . CASSPVAGNYGYTF TGCGCCAGCAGCCCCGTAGCCGGCAACTATGGCTACACCTTC
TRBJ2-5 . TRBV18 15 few CASSRLGAGVETQYF TGTGCCAGCTCACGCCTAGGGGCAGGGGTCGAGACCCAGTACTTC
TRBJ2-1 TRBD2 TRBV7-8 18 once CASSLGPGLAGMGNEQFF TGTGCCAGCAGCTTGGGTCCCGGACTAGCGGGAATGGGCAATGAGCAGTTCTTC
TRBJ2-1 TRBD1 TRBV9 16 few CASSVGQGRNYNEQFF TGTGCCAGCAGCGTAGGACAGGGTAGAAACTACAATGAGCAGTTCTTC
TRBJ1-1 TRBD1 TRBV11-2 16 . CASSSQGALLNTEAFF TGTGCCAGCAGCTCCCAGGGGGCGCTCTTGAACACTGAAGCTTTCTTT
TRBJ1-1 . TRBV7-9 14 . CASSLRDLTTEAFF TGTGCCAGCAGCTTACGGGACTTGACGACTGAAGCTTTCTTT
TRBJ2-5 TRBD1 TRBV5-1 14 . CASSRDRASGTQYF TGCGCCAGCAGCCGGGACAGGGCAAGCGGGACCCAGTACTTC
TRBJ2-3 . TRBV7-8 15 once CASSLARKRSETQYF TGTGCCAGCAGCTTAGCGAGAAAGAGGAGTGAGACGCAGTATTTT
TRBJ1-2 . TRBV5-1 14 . CASSLERGGYGYTF TGCGCCAGCAGCTTGGAACGGGGGGGCTATGGCTACACCTTC
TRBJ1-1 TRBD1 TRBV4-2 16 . CASSLDAGTENTEAFF TGTGCCAGCAGCCTAGACGCCGGGACAGAGAACACTGAAGCTTTCTTT
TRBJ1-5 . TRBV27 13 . CASSLGRNQPQHF TGTGCCAGCAGCTTGGGCAGGAATCAGCCCCAGCATTTT
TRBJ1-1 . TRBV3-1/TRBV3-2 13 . CASSPRWNTEAFF TGTGCCAGCAGCCCCCGGTGGAACACTGAAGCTTTCTTT
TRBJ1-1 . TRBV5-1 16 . CASSLAGQGMNTEAFF TGCGCCAGCAGCTTGGCCGGGCAGGGCATGAACACTGAAGCTTTCTTT
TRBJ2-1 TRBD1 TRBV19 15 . CASSTRQGARDEQFF TGTGCCAGTAGTACCAGACAGGGGGCAAGGGATGAGCAGTTCTTC
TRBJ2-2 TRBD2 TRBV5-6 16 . CASRLLAGGQSGELFF TGTGCCAGCAGGCTCCTAGCGGGGGGGCAGAGCGGGGAGCTGTTTTTT
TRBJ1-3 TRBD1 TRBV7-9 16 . CASSPPGQGSGNTIYF TGTGCCAGCAGCCCTCCGGGACAGGGCTCTGGAAACACCATATATTTT
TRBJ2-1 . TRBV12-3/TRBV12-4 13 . CASTPGTVNEQFF TGTGCCAGCACCCCCGGGACTGTCAATGAGCAGTTCTTC
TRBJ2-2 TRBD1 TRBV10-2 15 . CASNPDRGGNGELFF TGCGCCAGCAACCCGGACAGGGGAGGAAACGGGGAGCTGTTTTTT
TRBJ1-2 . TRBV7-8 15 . CASSLAGQGDYGYTF TGTGCCAGCAGCTTAGCCGGCCAGGGTGACTATGGCTACACCTTC
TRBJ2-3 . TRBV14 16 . CASSQDGGIGTDTQYF TGTGCCAGCAGCCAAGATGGGGGGATCGGGACAGATACGCAGTATTTT
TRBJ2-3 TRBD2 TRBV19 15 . CASSIQAGITDTQYF TGTGCCAGTAGTATTCAAGCGGGGATCACAGATACGCAGTATTTT
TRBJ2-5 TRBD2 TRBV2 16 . CASSSRISGVQETQYF TGTGCCAGCAGTTCTAGAATTAGCGGGGTCCAAGAGACCCAGTACTTC
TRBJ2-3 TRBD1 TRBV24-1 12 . CATSDSGTEQYF TGTGCCACCAGTGACTCCGGGACAGAGCAGTATTTT
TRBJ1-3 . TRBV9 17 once CASSVEPTGTAGNTIYF TGTGCCAGCAGCGTAGAGCCTACAGGGACGGCTGGAAACACCATATATTTT
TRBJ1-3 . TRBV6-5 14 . CASSYSQVYNTIYF TGTGCCAGCAGTTACTCTCAGGTCTACAACACCATATATTTT
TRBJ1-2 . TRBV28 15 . CASSASRGFGYGYTF TGTGCCAGCAGTGCCTCCCGGGGGTTCGGCTATGGCTACACCTTC
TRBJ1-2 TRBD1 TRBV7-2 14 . CASSSGTGRYGYTF TGTGCCAGCAGCTCCGGGACAGGGAGATACGGCTACACCTTC